This T cell receptor beta chain was sequenced in a study of early T cells in non-severe SARS-CoV-2 infection. The wider study: Whole-blood bulk RNA, unsorted, was sequenced, and chains were unpaired. Study-wide results and limits: Matching against VDJdb likely underestimated virus-specific expansions, favoring anti-spike CD8.

This clonotype was observed a handful of times. Its antigen is as yet unknown. Separate cDNA molecules each had unique molecular identifiers attached to them. TCRdb re-called the 5' RACE reads through MiXCR, storing one row per CDR3 protein. The data show around 64,000 distinct CDR3 sequences, with over 9.5% seen just once and about 5.8% held by the top ten. Per the germline V gene, CDR1 is LNHDA and CDR2 is SQIVND (reference sequence). V lost 6 bases, J lost 7 bases, and 7 bases stayed unmatched. The CDR3 loop spans 16 amino acids. The clonotype originates from an adult who was a healthcare worker with PCR-confirmed SARS-CoV-2 infection or an uninfected control (not recorded which). V gene TRBV19 combines with J gene TRBJ2-2; TRBD2 matches at 14 bases. Sequenced material: whole blood, taken at baseline. DNA for the CDR3: TGTGCCAGTAGGATGGGACTAGCGGGAGTTATCGGGGAGCTGTTTTTT. Translation: CASRMGLAGVIGELFF.